The 27 T cell receptor beta chains reported below all come from one sample, sequenced in a study of T cell clones after liver transplantation. Here immunoSEQ multiplex PCR was the method, and the copy in TCRdb shows in-frame clones only, minus some. The repertoire holds tens of thousands of clones, 92% seen once, with more than 0.85% in the top ten. The sequenced sample was CD4+ T cells from blood, obtained nearly 26 months after liver transplant. Source of these receptors: a human patient who received a liver transplant. Certain T cells may be donor cells from the graft.

This chain joins TRBV5-4 and TRBJ1-3, with 8 bases that match TRBD1. Per germline, CDR1 SGHNT and CDR2 YYREEE (reference sequence). V gave up 2 bases and J gave up 0 bases; unmatched junction bases: 10. The CDR3 is 18 residues long. This chain's CDR3 is CASSLQGVKTSSGNTIYF. CDR3 sequence (DNA): TGTGCCAGCAGCTTACAGGGGGTGAAGACCAGCTCTGGAAACACCATATATTTT.

The chain recombines TRBV5-1 with TRBJ2-5, with no clear D. The V end lost 4 bases, the J end lost 2 bases, and 6 bases lay between the germline ends. Germline assignment: CDR1 SGHRS and CDR2 YFSETQ. The length of the CDR3 is 12 residues. Here the CDR3 reads CASSPTQETQYF. CDR3 bases: TGCGCCAGCAGCCCAACTCAAGAGACCCAGTACTTC.

The V call is TRBV9, the J call TRBJ1-3; unclear D gene. Between the trimmed V and J ends, which lost 3 bases and 1 base, there was a span of 8 bases. CDR1 is SGDLS, CDR2 YYNGEE, per germline. The CDR3 contains 14 residues. DNA for the CDR3: TGTGCCAGCAGCGACAGACTGTCTGGAAACACCATATATTTT. Protein: CASSDRLSGNTIYF.

The V gene is TRBV11-3, the J gene TRBJ2-1; 9 positions match TRBD2. V was pared by 4 bases and J by 4 bases, with 8 bases of the junction left unmatched. The germline V gene encodes CDR1 SGHNT and CDR2 YENEEA. The CDR3 runs 16 residues. Written as DNA, the CDR3 is TGTGCCAGCAGCTCCCGCTCTAGCGGGAATTACAATGAGCAGTTCTTC. Amino acid sequence: CASSSRSSGNYNEQFF.

This clone showed up just once. The chain links TRBV15 to TRBJ2-7; no definite D call. V lost 4 bases and J 4 bases, leaving 20 bases between the germline ends. CDR3 size: 16 residues. The V gene's germline CDR1 is LNHNV and CDR2 YYDKDF (reference sequence). Here the CDR3 reads CATSNERLVEYYEQYF. The CDR3 coding sequence is TGTGCCACCAGCAATGAACGGCTAGTCGAATATTACGAGCAGTACTTC.

The J gene is TRBJ1-4, the V gene TRBV28, with TRBD1 as a possible D gene (5 bases). The length of the CDR3 is 15 residues. Germline CDR1 reads MDHEN; CDR2 reads SYDVKM. The ends were cut back, 3 bases at V and 6 bases at J, with 14 bases in the middle. The CDR3 DNA sequence: TGTGCCAGCAGTTTTCTCGGGGTACAGGATGAAAAACTGTTTTTT. Translated: CASSFLGVQDEKLFF.

J is TRBJ1-1 and V is TRBV18, with 8 bases matching TRBD1. The V gene's germline CDR1 is KGHSH and CDR2 LQKENI. V trimming: 4 bases; J trimming: 2 bases; junction bases outside the gene matches: 3. The CDR3 consists of 14 residues. The CDR3 region is CASSRDRGNTEAFF. CDR3 coding DNA: TGTGCCAGCTCACGCGACAGGGGTAACACTGAAGCTTTCTTT.

V usage is TRBV19 and J usage is TRBJ1-1; D uncertain. Germline V CDR1 and CDR2: LNHDA, SQIVND (reference sequence). Trimming left V 4 bases short and J 6 bases short, with 15 bases between. This CDR3 region has 14 residues. The CDR3 reads CASSRLLKEAEAFF. DNA for the CDR3: TGTGCCAGTAGTAGGTTACTGAAAGAGGCTGAAGCTTTCTTT.

The CDR3 DNA sequence: TGTGCCAGCAGCCAGGACCAGGCTTCCTACGAGCAGTACTTC. This translates into CASSQDQASYEQYF. The chain uses TRBV5-4 and TRBJ2-7, with unresolved D. Germline V lookup: CDR1 SGHNT, CDR2 YYREEE (reference sequence). The CDR3 sequence is 14 residues long. Trimming stripped 4 bases from V and 1 base from J, with 12 bases between. Full variable domain (missing parts from reference TRBV5-4 and TRBJ2-7): ETGVTQSPTHLIKTRGQQVTLRCSSQSGHNTVSWYQQALGQGPQFIFQYYREEENGRGNFPPRFSGLQFPNYSSELNVNALELDDSALYLCASSQDQASYEQYFGPGTRLTVT.

DNA of the CDR3: TGCAGCGTTCATCGGGGGGGACCACTCACTGAAGCTTTCTTT. Its translation: CSVHRGGPLTEAFF. V gene TRBV29-1 combines with J gene TRBJ1-1; the D gene is possibly TRBD1 (5 bases). From germline, CDR1 is SQVTM and CDR2 ANQGSEA. V lost 5 bases and J lost 4, with 17 bases in between. The CDR3 extends over 14 amino acids. The whole variable domain, remainder taken from reference TRBV29-1 and TRBJ1-1, is SAVISQKPSRDICQRGTSLTIQCQVDSQVTMMFWYRQQPGQSLTLIATANQGSEATYESGFVIDKFPISRPNLTFSTLTVSNMSPEDSSIYLCSVHRGGPLTEAFFGQGTRLTVV.

V and J are TRBV15 and TRBJ2-2; D may be TRBD2 (5 bases). Trimming cost V 1 base and J 5 bases, with 11 bases left between them. Looked up from germline, CDR1 is LNHNV and CDR2 is YYDKDF (reference sequence). The CDR3 totals 15 residues. The CDR3 spells CATSRGATGTGELFF. Written as DNA, the CDR3 is TGTGCCACCAGCAGAGGGGCGACGGGGACCGGGGAGCTGTTTTTT.

This chain uses TRBV6-5 with TRBJ1-1, with 7 bases that match TRBD1. This CDR3 is 12 amino acids long. V was pared by 8 bases and J by 8 bases, with 8 bases of the junction left unmatched. Germline assignment: CDR1 MNHEY and CDR2 SVGAGI. CDR3 in amino acids: CASGRQGPEAFF. The CDR3 nucleotides read TGTGCCAGCGGGCGACAGGGCCCCGAAGCTTTCTTT.

The chain is built from TRBV29-1 and TRBJ1-2, with D possibly matching TRBD1 (5 bases). V was shortened by 0 bases and J by 7 bases, with 12 bases between the two germline ends. The germline gives CDR1 SQVTM, CDR2 ANQGSEA. CDR3 length: 13 residues. Here the CDR3 reads CSVEDRNGGGYTF. CDR3 sequence (DNA): TGCAGCGTTGAAGATCGAAATGGGGGTGGCTACACCTTC. The full variable domain, its missing parts supplied by reference TRBV29-1 and TRBJ1-2, is SAVISQKPSRDICQRGTSLTIQCQVDSQVTMMFWYRQQPGQSLTLIATANQGSEATYESGFVIDKFPISRPNLTFSTLTVSNMSPEDSSIYLCSVEDRNGGGYTFGSGTRLTVV.

J is TRBJ2-5 and V is TRBV6-5; no firm D call. V dropped 0 bases and J dropped 4 bases, with 12 bases sitting between them. The CDR3 extends over 15 amino acids. Germline CDR1 and CDR2: MNHEY and SVGAGI. CDR3 in DNA: TGTGCCAGCAGTTACTCCATCCAGCCAGGAGAGACCCAGTACTTC. It is translated as CASSYSIQPGETQYF.

The gene calls are TRBV19 and TRBJ2-3; D gene ambiguous. Trimming removed 1 base from V and 2 bases from J, with 7 bases in between. This CDR3 has 14 amino acids. Germline CDR1 is LNHDA and CDR2 is SQIVND (reference sequence). CDR3 amino acids: CASSIVRPTDTQYF. DNA for the CDR3: TGTGCCAGTAGTATAGTGCGGCCCACAGATACGCAGTATTTT.

The chain recombines TRBV28 with TRBJ2-6; D assignment may be TRBD1 or TRBD2 (5 bases each). CDR3 length equals 15 residues. The germline V gene has CDR1 MDHEN and CDR2 SYDVKM. The V end was cut by 7 bases, the J end by 1 base, with 11 bases between. This CDR3 reads CASKGTPSGANVLTF. CDR3 bases: TGTGCCAGCAAGGGGACCCCGTCTGGGGCCAACGTCCTGACTTTC.

This rearrangement joins TRBV7-9 to TRBJ2-3; D is possibly TRBD2 (6 bases). V gave up 4 bases and J gave up 1 base, with 15 bases separating them. The CDR3 runs 16 residues. CDR1 is SEHNR, CDR2 FQNEAQ, per germline (reference sequence). The CDR3: CASSWAIGTGTDTQYF. In DNA form, the CDR3 reads TGTGCCAGCAGCTGGGCAATAGGGACTGGCACAGATACGCAGTATTTT. Full variable domain (remainder filled in from reference TRBV7-9 and TRBJ2-3): DTGVSQNPRHKITKRGQNVTFRCDPISEHNRLYWYRQTLGQGPEFLTYFQNEAQLEKSRLLSDRFSAERPKGSFSTLEIQRTEQGDSAMYLCASSWAIGTGTDTQYFGPGTRLTVL.

V is TRBV6-5 and J is TRBJ1-1; D perhaps matches TRBD1 (5 bases). V lost 1 base, J lost 1 base, and 13 bases lay in between. This CDR3 is 16 amino acids long. Germline V CDR1 and CDR2: MNHEY, SVGAGI. CDR3 region: CASSYFGARTNTEAFF. CDR3 bases: TGTGCCAGCAGTTACTTCGGGGCCCGAACGAACACTGAAGCTTTCTTT.

The chain combines TRBV27 with TRBJ2-1; 12 positions match TRBD2. Per the germline V gene, CDR1 is MNHEY and CDR2 is SMNVEV (reference sequence). The CDR3 extends over 17 amino acids. The V gene end was trimmed by 0 bases and the J gene end by 6 bases; junction bases not matched to a gene: 6. CDR3 bases: TGTGCCAGCAGTTTATCGAGCGGACTAGCGGGGCTCAATGAGCAGTTCTTC. Its translation: CASSLSSGLAGLNEQFF.

V and J are TRBV9 and TRBJ2-5, with D possibly being TRBD2 (6 bases). The V gene lost 1 base and the J gene lost 0 bases, with 10 bases spanning the gap. The V gene's germline CDR1 is SGDLS and CDR2 YYNGEE. This CDR3 is built from 15 residues. CDR3 protein: CASSVQGLYQETQYF. CDR3 nucleotides: TGTGCCAGCAGCGTACAGGGACTTTACCAAGAGACCCAGTACTTC.

This clone has just a few counts. The genes are TRBV19 and TRBJ1-4; unclear D gene. V lost 2 bases and J 2 bases, leaving 6 bases between the germline ends. The CDR3 extends over 14 amino acids. The germline gives CDR1 LNHDA, CDR2 SQIVND (reference sequence). The CDR3 DNA sequence: TGTGCCAGTAGTATACAGAGGACTAATGAAAAACTGTTTTTT. It is translated as CASSIQRTNEKLFF.

DNA for the CDR3: TGTGCCAGCAGTCGAACTAGCGCTTTTATAAGAAACGGGGAGCTGTTTTTT. This sequence encodes CASSRTSAFIRNGELFF. The rearrangement uses TRBV27 and TRBJ2-2; TRBD2 aligns across 7 bases. CDR1 is MNHEY and CDR2 is SMNVEV in the germline V gene (reference sequence). Germline trimming cut 5 bases from V and 7 bases from J; bases unmatched to any gene: 16. The CDR3 is made up of 17 amino acids.

V usage is TRBV5-8 and J usage is TRBJ1-2, with unresolved D. The V gene's germline CDR1 is SGHTS and CDR2 YDEGEE. This CDR3 is built from 14 residues. V lost 0 bases to trimming and J lost 6 bases, with 12 bases between them. The CDR3 DNA is TGTGCCAGCAGCTTGGTTGGCAGCACAGATGGCTACACCTTC. Its protein is CASSLVGSTDGYTF.

The chain carries TRBV2 and TRBJ2-3, with D possibly called TRBD1 or TRBD2 (6 bases each). This CDR3 has 15 amino acids. CDR1 and CDR2 (germline): SNHLY, FYNNEI. V lost 4 bases to trimming and J lost 4 bases, with 15 bases between them. The CDR3 bases are TGTGCCAGCAGTGTACAGGGCGGGGACCCAGATACGCAGTATTTT. It yields the protein CASSVQGGDPDTQYF.

V and J are TRBV5-1 and TRBJ2-2, with 12 bases that match TRBD2. With V trimmed by 0 bases and J by 0 bases, 9 bases remained unmatched. Germline V gives CDR1 SGHRS, CDR2 YFSETQ. There are 20 residues in the CDR3. The CDR3 sequence is CASSLVPPTSGSTNTGELFF. For the CDR3, the DNA is TGCGCCAGCAGCTTGGTGCCTCCGACTAGCGGGAGCACGAACACCGGGGAGCTGTTTTTT.

The V call is TRBV7-2, the J call TRBJ2-7; 7 bases map to TRBD2. V lost 1 base, J lost 6 bases, and 9 bases stayed unmatched. CDR1 and CDR2 (germline): SGHTA, FQGNSA. This CDR3 is built from 15 residues. The chain's CDR3 is CASSLVGREVGEQYF. The CDR3 DNA reads as TGTGCCAGCAGCTTAGTGGGTCGGGAGGTGGGCGAGCAGTACTTC.

The rearrangement joins TRBV19 to TRBJ2-7; D remains ambiguous. With 4 bases removed from V and 5 bases from J, the gap between germline ends came to 12 bases. This CDR3 spans 13 amino acids. CDR1 LNHDA and CDR2 SQIVND come from the germline V gene (reference sequence). In DNA, the CDR3 is TGTGCCAGTAGTAGTGGGTGGGGTGACGAGCAGTACTTC. This codes for CASSSGWGDEQYF.